The entry below gives a single TCR beta chain sequence along with its context. As yet, its antigen is unknown. This sample is drawn from a study of OX40 agonist ivuxolimab in advanced cancers. Study findings and constraints: Specificity for antigen went undetermined in the expanded peripheral T cells.

TCRdb keeps only in-frame clones here, not all; method: immunoSEQ multiplex PCR. The sample lists 9,500 to 10,000 clones; about 89% were seen once. The CDR3 sequence is 14 residues long. The V end lost 2 bases, the J end lost 3 bases, and 8 bases lay between the germline ends. CDR1 and CDR2 from the germline V gene are MGHDK and SYGVNS. The chain joins TRBV25-1 to TRBJ2-1; the D is unclear. The source was CD4+ or CD8+ T cells sorted from blood, collected in a trial of the OX40 agonist ivuxolimab. The source of this sequence is an adult with an advanced solid tumor such as melanoma, head and neck, liver or kidney cancer. This chain's CDR3 is CASSERGYYNEQFF. The CDR3 region has the DNA TGTGCCAGCAGTGAACGCGGATACTACAATGAGCAGTTCTTC.